This T cell receptor beta chain was observed in a study of T cell changes during pregnancy in multiple sclerosis. With 4 bases clipped from V and 3 bases from J, the junction kept 10 bases outside the gene matches. In germline, CDR1 is MGHRA, CDR2 YSYEKL. This CDR3 has 16 amino acids. Assay: immunoSEQ multiplex PCR; the TCRdb copy retains only in-frame clones and omits some. The sample carries around 64,000 clones, about nine tenths recorded once. This chain connects TRBV4-1 to TRBJ1-2, with 8 positions matching TRBD1. The TCR was taken from a female donor with multiple sclerosis, enrolled in a pregnancy study. The specimen comprised CD4+ T cells from peripheral blood mononuclear cells, sampled after pregnancy. The CDR3 region is CASSPLTGVSDYGYTF. The CDR3 DNA follows: TGCGCCAGCAGCCCCTTGACAGGGGTTAGCGACTATGGCTACACCTTC.